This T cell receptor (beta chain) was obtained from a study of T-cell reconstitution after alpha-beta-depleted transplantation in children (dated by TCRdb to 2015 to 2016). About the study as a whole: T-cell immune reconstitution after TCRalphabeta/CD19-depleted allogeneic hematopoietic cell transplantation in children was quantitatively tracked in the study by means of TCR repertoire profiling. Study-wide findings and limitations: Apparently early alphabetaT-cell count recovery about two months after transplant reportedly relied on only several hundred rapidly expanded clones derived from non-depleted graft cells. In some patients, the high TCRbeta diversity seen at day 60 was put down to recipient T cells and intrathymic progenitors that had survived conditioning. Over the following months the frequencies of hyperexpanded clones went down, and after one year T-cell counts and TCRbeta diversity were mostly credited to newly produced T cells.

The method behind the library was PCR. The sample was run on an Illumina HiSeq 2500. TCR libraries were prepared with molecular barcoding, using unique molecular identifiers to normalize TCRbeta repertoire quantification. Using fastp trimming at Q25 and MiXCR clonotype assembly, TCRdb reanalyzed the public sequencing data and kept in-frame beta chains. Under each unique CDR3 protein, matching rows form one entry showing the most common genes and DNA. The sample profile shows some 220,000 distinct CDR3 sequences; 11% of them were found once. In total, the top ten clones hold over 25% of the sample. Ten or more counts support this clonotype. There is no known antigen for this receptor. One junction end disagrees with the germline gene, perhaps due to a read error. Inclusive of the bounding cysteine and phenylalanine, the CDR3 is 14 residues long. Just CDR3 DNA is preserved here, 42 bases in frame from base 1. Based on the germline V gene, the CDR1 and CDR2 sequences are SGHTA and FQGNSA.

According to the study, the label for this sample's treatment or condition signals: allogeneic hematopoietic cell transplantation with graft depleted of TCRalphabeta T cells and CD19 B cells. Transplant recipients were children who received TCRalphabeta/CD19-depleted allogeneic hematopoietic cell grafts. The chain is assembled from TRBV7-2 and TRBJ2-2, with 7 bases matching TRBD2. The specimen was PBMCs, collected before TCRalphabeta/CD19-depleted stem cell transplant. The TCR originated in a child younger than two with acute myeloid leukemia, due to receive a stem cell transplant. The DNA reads TGTGCCAGCAGCTTAGAGACTAGCACCCGGGAGCTGTTTTTT. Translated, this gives CASSLETSTRELFF.